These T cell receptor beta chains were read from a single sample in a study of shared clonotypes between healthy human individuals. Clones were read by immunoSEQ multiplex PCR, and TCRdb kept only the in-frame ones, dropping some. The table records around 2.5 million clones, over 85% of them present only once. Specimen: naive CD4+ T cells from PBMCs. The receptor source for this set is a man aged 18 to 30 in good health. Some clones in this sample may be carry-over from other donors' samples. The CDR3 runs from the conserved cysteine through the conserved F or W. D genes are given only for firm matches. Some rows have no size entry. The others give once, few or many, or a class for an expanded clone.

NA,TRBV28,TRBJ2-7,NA,TGTGCCAGCCTTGACGAGGGTAGCTACGAGCAGTACTTC,CASLDEGSYEQYF
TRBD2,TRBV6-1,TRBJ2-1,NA,TGTGCCAGCAGCCGAGCGACTAGCGAATACAATGAGCAGTTCTTC,CASSRATSEYNEQFF
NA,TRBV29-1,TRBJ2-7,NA,TGCAGCGTTGTGGGCAGGTATGGGTCCGAGCAGTACTTC,CSVVGRYGSEQYF
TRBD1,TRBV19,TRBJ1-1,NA,TGTGCCAGTAGACGCCGGGACAGAATTAATTCGAACACTGAAGCTTTCTTT,CASRRRDRINSNTEAFF
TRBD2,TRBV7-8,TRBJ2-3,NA,TGTGCCAGCAGCTTCGCGGGACTAAGCACAGATACGCAGTATTTT,CASSFAGLSTDTQYF
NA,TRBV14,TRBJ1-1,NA,TGTGCCAGCAGCCCCCGAGGAGGGCAAACTGAAGCTTTCTTT,CASSPRGGQTEAFF
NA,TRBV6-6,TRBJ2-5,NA,TGTGCCAGCAGTTACTCTACGGAGACCCAGTACTTC,CASSYSTETQYF
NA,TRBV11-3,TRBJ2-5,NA,TGTGCCAGCAGCTTAGGGGCAAGAAACCAAGAGACCCAGTACTTC,CASSLGARNQETQYF
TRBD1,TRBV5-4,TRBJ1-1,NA,TGTGCCAGCAGAAGGGACAGGGGGAGCATGAACACTGAAGCTTTCTTT,CASRRDRGSMNTEAFF
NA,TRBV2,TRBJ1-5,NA,TGTGCCAGCAGTGTTGAGTCTGGAGGCAATCAGCCCCAGCATTTT,CASSVESGGNQPQHF
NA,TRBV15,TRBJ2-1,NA,TGTGCCACCAGCAGAGGGCGGGATACCTACAATGAGCAGTTCTTC,CATSRGRDTYNEQFF
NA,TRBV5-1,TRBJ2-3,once,TGCGCCAGCAGCTTTACCGACAGCAGCACAGATACGCAGTATTTT,CASSFTDSSTDTQYF
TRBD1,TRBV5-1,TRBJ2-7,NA,TGCGCCAGCAGCTTGAGGGACAGTTTCTCCTACGAGCAGTACTTC,CASSLRDSFSYEQYF
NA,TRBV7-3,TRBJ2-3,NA,TGTGCCAGCAGCCCAGGGGGGAGCACAGATACGCAGTATTTT,CASSPGGSTDTQYF
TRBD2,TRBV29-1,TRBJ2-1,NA,TGCAGCGTTGTGCGGGGGGGCAAGCCCTACAATGAGCAGTTCTTC,CSVVRGGKPYNEQFF
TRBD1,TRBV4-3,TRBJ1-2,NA,TGCGCCAGCAGCCAACAAACGACAGGGGGCGTCGATGGCTACACCTTC,CASSQQTTGGVDGYTF
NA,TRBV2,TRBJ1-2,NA,TGTGCCACGACCTATGGATTTTTCTATGGCTACACCTTC,CATTYGFFYGYTF
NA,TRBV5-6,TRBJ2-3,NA,TGTGCCAGCAGCTTGGGCCGCCGCACAGATACGCAGTATTTT,CASSLGRRTDTQYF
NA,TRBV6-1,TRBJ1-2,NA,TGTGCCAGCAGTACAGCCTACTATGGCTACACCTTC,CASSTAYYGYTF
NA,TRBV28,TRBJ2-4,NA,TGTGCCAGCGCCCGCAATTTGGGAGACATTCAGTACTTC,CASARNLGDIQYF
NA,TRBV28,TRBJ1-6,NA,TGTGCCAGCACCGATAATTCACCCCTCCACTTT,CASTDNSPLHF
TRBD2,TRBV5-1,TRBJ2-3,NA,TGCGCCAGCAGCTGGATTGTAGCGGGGGGAAGCACAGATACGCAGTATTTT,CASSWIVAGGSTDTQYF
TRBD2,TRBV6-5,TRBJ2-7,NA,TGTGCCAGCAGATCCCCCGGGGGGGACTACGAGCAGTACTTC,CASRSPGGDYEQYF
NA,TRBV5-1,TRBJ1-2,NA,TGCGCCAGCAGCCCGACTCCCCACAATCCGGGAATGAGTCAGGGCTACACCTTC,CASSPTPHNPGMSQGYTF
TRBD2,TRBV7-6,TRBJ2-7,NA,TGTGCCAGCAGCCCTAGCGGGAGCTCCTACGAGCAGTACTTC,CASSPSGSSYEQYF
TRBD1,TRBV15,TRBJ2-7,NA,TGTGCCACCAGCAGAGACCCCAGGGGGCGCGAAGAGCAGTACTTC,CATSRDPRGREEQYF
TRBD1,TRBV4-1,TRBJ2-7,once,TGCGCCAGCAGCCAACCGGGCCGGGACAGGGCCTACGAGCAGTACTTC,CASSQPGRDRAYEQYF
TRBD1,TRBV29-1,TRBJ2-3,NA,TGCAGCGTTGAAAGCTCAAGACAGGGGGCTTTAGATACGCAGTATTTT,CSVESSRQGALDTQYF
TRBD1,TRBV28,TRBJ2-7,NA,TGTGCCAGCAGTTCCGGGACAGCAATTTACGAGCAGTACTTC,CASSSGTAIYEQYF
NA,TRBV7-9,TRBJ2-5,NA,TGTGCCAGCAGCTCCGAAAGCCCCCAGAGGGCCCAGTACTTC,CASSSESPQRAQYF
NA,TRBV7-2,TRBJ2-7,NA,TGTGCCAGCAGCTTAGTCAGGGGAGGTGAGCAGTACTTC,CASSLVRGGEQYF
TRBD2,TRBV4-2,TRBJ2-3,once,TGTGCCAGCAGCCAAGAGGTAGCGGGAGAGCAGGATACGCAGTATTTT,CASSQEVAGEQDTQYF
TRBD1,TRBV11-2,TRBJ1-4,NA,TGTGCCAGCAGGCAGACAGGGTTCACTAATGAAAAACTGTTTTTT,CASRQTGFTNEKLFF
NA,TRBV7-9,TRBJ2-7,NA,TGTGCCAGCAGCAGCCCCCGGGACGGTACCTACGAGCAGTACTTC,CASSSPRDGTYEQYF
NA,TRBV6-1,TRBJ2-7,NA,TGTGCCAGCGGGTGGTCGGGGGATGGCGAGCAGTACTTC,CASGWSGDGEQYF
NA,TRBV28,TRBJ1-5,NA,TGTGCCAGCACCTTCCGGGGGTTGAGCAATCAGCCCCAGCATTTT,CASTFRGLSNQPQHF
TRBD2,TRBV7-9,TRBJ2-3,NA,TGTGCCAGCGGGGGCTCTTTGCGGGAGGCTACAGATACGCAGTATTTT,CASGGSLREATDTQYF
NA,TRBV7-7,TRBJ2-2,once,TGTGCCAGCAGCTGGGAGAAATCCGGGGAGCTGTTTTTT,CASSWEKSGELFF
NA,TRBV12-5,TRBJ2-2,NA,TGTGCTAGTGGTACCAGGGATGACACCGGGGAGCTGTTTTTT,CASGTRDDTGELFF
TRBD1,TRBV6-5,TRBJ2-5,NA,TGTGCCAGCAAGGTGACAGGGGGGCCCAAAGAGACCCAGTACTTC,CASKVTGGPKETQYF
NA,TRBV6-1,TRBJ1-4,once,TGTGCCAGCAGTGAACGCCGGGGTTTTAATGAAAAACTGTTTTTT,CASSERRGFNEKLFF
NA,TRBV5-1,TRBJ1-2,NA,TGCGCCAGCAGCTTCACGGGAAACTATGGCTACACCTTC,CASSFTGNYGYTF
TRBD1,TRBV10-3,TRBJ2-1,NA,TGTGCCATCAGTGAGTCGGTTTTAACCGGACAGGGCTACAATGAGCAGTTCTTC,CAISESVLTGQGYNEQFF
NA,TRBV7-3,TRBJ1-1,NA,TGTGCCAGCAGCTTAACCCCGCAGGGTCGTCTGAAGACTGAAGCTTTCTTT,CASSLTPQGRLKTEAFF
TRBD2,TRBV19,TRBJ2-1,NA,TGTGCCAGTAGTCCCTCCTCTAGCGGGAGCTCCTACAATGAGCAGTTCTTC,CASSPSSSGSSYNEQFF
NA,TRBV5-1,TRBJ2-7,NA,TGCGCCAGCAGCTTGGCCGTGGGGCCACGGAGCTCCTACGAGCAGTACTTC,CASSLAVGPRSSYEQYF
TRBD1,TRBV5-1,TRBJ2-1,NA,TGCGCCAGCAGCTTGGTGGGACAGGGGGCGTACAATGAGCAGTTCTTC,CASSLVGQGAYNEQFF
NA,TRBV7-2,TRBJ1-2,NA,TGTGCCAGCAGCCCCTTTAGTAACTATGGCTACACCTTC,CASSPFSNYGYTF
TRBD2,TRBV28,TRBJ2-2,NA,TGTGCCAGCAGCGCTCCCGGGACTAGCGGATACACCGGGGAGCTGTTTTTT,CASSAPGTSGYTGELFF
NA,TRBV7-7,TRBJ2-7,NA,TGTGCCAGCAGCTCACCCCACAATTCCTTTACCTACGAGCAGTACTTC,CASSSPHNSFTYEQYF
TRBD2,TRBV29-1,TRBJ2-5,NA,TGCAGCGTTGAACCCGGGAGGGGTGGGGAGACCCAGTACTTC,CSVEPGRGGETQYF
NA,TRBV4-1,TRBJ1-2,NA,TGCGCCAGCAGCCAAGCGGCAGGGGAAAACTATGGCTACACCTTC,CASSQAAGENYGYTF
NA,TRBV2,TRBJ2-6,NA,TGTGCCAGCAGTGCTCGAGGCGCTGGGGCCAACGTCCTGACTTTC,CASSARGAGANVLTF
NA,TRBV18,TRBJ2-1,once,TGTGCCAGCTCAACCACAACGGGGGAAACCCGCAATGAGCAGTTCTTC,CASSTTTGETRNEQFF